This entry is about one TCR beta chain. The target antigen is unknown. Germline is not matched at one junction end, which may reflect a read error. The data belong to a study of T cell responses to AZD1222 COVID-19 vaccine. Study results and limitations: Repertoires were sampled only after the peak T cell response. The donor group comprised mostly white British people and more females; the analysis possibly underestimated clonal diversity.

The repertoire was sequenced with immunoSEQ multiplex PCR; TCRdb's copy has only in-frame clones and lacks some. The sample includes fewer than 90,000 clones, 85% to 95% seen only once; the top ten take about 9.9%. From germline, CDR1 is SSHAT and CDR2 FNYEAQ (reference sequence). The CDR3 loop spans 15 amino acids. J is TRBJ2-7 and V is TRBV7-7, with 7 bases matching TRBD1. The origin of this receptor is an adult who received the AZD1222 COVID-19 vaccine. The sample consisted of peripheral blood, taken 28 days after the second AZD1222 dose. Here the CDR3 reads CASSLRGGESYEQYF. As DNA, the CDR3 is TGTGCTAGCAGCTTAAGAGGGGGCGAGTCCTACGAGCAGTACTTC.